This T cell receptor (beta chain) was documented in a study of blood T cell repertoires in COVID-19. Study information: In each case, the material was cDNA or gDNA derived from T cells, B-cell-depleted T cells, or PBMCs.

This table comes from immunoSEQ multiplex PCR, and its TCRdb copy is limited to in-frame clones, with some not included. The data contain approximately 210,000 clones, 80% of them singletons. CDR1 and CDR2 from the germline V gene are MNHEY and SVGEGT. This CDR3 has 15 residues. Trimming took 0 bases from V and 2 from J, leaving 8 bases between them. Material: PBMCs or T cells enriched from blood (not recorded which). The chain has TRBV6-2 or TRBV6-3 and TRBJ2-1, with D uncertain. This sequence was found in a man aged 25 to 45 with acute COVID-19. CDR3 sequence: CASSYSTPTYNEQFF. In DNA, the CDR3 is TGTGCCAGCAGTTACTCAACTCCTACCTACAATGAGCAGTTCTTC.